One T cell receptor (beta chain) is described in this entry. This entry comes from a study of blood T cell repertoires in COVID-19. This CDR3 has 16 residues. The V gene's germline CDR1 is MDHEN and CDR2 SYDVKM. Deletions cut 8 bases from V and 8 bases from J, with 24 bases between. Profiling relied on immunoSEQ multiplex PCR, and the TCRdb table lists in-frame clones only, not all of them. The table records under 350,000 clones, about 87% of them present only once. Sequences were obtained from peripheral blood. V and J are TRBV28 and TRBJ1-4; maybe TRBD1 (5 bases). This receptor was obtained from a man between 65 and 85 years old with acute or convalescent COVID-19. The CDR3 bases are TGTGCCAGCTTCTCTAGCCGGCGGGGGTCTGTGGAAAAACTGTTTTTT. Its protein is CASFSSRRGSVEKLFF.